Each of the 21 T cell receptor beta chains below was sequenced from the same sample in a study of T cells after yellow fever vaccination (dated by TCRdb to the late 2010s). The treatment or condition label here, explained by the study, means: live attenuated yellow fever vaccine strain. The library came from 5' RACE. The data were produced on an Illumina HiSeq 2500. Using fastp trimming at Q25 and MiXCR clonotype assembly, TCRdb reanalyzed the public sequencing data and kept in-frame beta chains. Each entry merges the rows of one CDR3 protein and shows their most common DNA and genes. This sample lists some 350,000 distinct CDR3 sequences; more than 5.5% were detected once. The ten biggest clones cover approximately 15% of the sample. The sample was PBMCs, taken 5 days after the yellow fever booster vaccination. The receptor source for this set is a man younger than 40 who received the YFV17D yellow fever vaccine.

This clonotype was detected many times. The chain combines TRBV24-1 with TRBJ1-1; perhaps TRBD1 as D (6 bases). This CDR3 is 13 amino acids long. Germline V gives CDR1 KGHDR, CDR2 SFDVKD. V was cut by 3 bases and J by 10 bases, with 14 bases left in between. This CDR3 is CATSDNSGGAAFF. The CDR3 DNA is TGTGCCACCAGTGATAATTCGGGGGGCGCAGCTTTCTTT.

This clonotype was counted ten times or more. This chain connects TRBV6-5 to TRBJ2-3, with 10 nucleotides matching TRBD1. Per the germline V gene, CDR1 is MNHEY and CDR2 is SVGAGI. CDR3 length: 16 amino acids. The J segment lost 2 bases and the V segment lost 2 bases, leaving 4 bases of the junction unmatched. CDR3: CASSYRQGAATDTQYF. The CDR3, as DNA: TGTGCCAGCAGTTACAGACAGGGGGCGGCCACAGATACGCAGTATTTT.

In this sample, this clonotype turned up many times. In DNA form, the CDR3 reads TGCGCCAGCAGCGGGGGGGGACTAGTAGTCTCCGAGCAGTACTTC. Protein product: CASSGGGLVVSEQYF. The rearrangement uses TRBV5-1 and TRBJ2-7, with 8 bases that match TRBD2. J gave up 6 bases and V 4 bases, and 12 bases lay outside the gene matches. This CDR3 comprises 15 residues. Per the germline V gene, CDR1 is SGHRS and CDR2 is YFSETQ.

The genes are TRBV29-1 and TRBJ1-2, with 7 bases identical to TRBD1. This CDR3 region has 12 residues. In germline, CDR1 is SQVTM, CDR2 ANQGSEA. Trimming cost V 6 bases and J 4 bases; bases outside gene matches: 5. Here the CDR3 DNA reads TGCAGCGTCGAGACAGGGAGCTATGGCTACACCTTC. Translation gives CSVETGSYGYTF.

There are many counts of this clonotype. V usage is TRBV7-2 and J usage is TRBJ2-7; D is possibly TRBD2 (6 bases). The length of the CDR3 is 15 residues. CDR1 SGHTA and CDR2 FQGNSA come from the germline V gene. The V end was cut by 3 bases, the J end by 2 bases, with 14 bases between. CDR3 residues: CASSFPEGSPYEQYF. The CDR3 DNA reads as TGTGCCAGCAGCTTCCCGGAGGGGTCCCCCTACGAGCAGTACTTC. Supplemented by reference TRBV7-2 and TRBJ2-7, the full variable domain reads GAGVSQSPSNKVTEKGKDVELRCDPISGHTALYWYRQSLGQGLEFLIYFQGNSAPDKSGLPSDRFSAERTGGSVSTLTIQRTQQEDSAVYLCASSFPEGSPYEQYFGPGTRLTVT.

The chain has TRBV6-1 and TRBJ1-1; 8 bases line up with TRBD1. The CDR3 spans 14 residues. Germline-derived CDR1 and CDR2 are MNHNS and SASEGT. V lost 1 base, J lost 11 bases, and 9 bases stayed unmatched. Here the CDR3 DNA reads TGTGCCAGCAGTGAAGGCGGCAGGGGGCATCTGGCTTTCTTT. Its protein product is CASSEGGRGHLAFF.

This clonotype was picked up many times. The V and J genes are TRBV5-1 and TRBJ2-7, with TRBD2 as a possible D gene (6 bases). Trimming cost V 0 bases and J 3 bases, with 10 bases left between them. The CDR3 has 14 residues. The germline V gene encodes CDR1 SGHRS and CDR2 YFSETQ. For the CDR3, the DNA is TGCGCCAGCAGCTTGGTTGTCGGGAGCTACGAGCAGTACTTC. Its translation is CASSLVVGSYEQYF.

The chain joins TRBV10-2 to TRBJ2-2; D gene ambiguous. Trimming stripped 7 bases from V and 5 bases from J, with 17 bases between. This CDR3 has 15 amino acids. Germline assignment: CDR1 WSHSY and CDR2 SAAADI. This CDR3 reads CASNLAAMGTGELFF. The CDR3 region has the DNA TGCGCCAGCAATCTGGCGGCAATGGGGACCGGGGAGCTGTTTTTT.

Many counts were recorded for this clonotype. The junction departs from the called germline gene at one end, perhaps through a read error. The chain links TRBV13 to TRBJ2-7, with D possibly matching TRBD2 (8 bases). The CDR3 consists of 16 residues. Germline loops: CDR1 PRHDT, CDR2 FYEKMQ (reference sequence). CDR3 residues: CASTREGARLPYGQYF. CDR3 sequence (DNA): TGTGCCAGCACTCGGGAGGGGGCCCGATTGCCATACGGGCAGTACTTC.

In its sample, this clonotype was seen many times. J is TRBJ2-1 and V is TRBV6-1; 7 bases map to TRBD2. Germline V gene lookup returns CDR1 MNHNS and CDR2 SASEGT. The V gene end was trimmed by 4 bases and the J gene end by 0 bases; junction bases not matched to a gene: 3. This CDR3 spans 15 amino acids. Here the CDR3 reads CASSASGSSYNEQFF. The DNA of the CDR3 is TGTGCCAGCAGTGCTAGCGGCAGCTCCTACAATGAGCAGTTCTTC.

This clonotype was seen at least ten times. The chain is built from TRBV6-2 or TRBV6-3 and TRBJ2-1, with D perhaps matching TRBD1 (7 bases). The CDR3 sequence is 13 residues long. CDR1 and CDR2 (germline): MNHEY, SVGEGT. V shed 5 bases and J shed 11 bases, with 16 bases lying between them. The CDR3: CASSAGTAGKQFF. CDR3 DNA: TGTGCCAGCAGTGCGGGGACAGCGGGCAAGCAGTTCTTC.

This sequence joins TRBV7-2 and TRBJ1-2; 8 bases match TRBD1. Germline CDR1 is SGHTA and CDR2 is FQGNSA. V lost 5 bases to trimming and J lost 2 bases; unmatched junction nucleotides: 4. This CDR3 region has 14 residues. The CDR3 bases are TGTGCCAGCAGCCAGGACAGGGTGAACTATGGCTACACCTTC. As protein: CASSQDRVNYGYTF.

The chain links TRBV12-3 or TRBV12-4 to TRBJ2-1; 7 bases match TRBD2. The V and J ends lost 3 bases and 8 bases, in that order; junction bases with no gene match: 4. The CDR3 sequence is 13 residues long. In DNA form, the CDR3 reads TGTGCCAGCAGTTTCTGGGGGGGGGATGAGCAGTTCTTC. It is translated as CASSFWGGDEQFF.

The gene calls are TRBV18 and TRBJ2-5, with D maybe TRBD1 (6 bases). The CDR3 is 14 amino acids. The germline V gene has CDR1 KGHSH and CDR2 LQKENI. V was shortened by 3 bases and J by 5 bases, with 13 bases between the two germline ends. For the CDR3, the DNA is TGTGCCAGCTCACCGACCAACCAGGGGGAGACCCAGTACTTC. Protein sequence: CASSPTNQGETQYF.

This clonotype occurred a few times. CDR3 amino acids: CASSLTHKVSTDTQYF. CDR3 coding DNA: TGTGCCAGCTCACTCACGCATAAGGTCTCCACAGATACGCAGTATTTT. The genes are TRBV18 and TRBJ2-3; D gene ambiguous. Per germline, CDR1 KGHSH and CDR2 LQKENI. V lost 4 bases, J lost 2 bases, and 16 bases lay in between. The CDR3 length is 16 residues. Combining the CDR3 with reference TRBV18 and TRBJ2-3 gives the whole variable domain NAGVMQNPRHLVRRRGQEARLRCSPMKGHSHVYWYRQLPEEGLKFMVYLQKENIIDESGMPKERFSAEFPKEGPSILRIQQVVRGDSAAYFCASSLTHKVSTDTQYFGPGTRLTVL.

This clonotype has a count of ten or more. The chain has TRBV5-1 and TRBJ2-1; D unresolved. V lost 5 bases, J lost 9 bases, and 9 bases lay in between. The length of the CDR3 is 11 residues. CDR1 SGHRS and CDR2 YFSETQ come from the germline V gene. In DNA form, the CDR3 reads TGCGCCAGCAGTGATAGGGTTGAGCAGTTCTTC. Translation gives CASSDRVEQFF.

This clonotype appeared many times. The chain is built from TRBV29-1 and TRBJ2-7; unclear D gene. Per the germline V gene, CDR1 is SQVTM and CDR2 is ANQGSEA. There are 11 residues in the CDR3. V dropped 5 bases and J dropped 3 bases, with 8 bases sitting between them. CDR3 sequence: CSVLTFYEQYF. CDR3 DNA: TGCAGCGTTCTCACCTTCTACGAGCAGTACTTC.

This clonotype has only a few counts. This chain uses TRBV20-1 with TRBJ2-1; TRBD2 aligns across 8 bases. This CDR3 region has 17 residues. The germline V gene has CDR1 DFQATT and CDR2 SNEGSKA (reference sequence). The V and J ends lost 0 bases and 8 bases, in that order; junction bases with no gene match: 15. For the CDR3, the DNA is TGCAGTGCTAGAGATCTTGGTTCGCTAGCGGGCGACTATGAGCAGTTCTTC. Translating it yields CSARDLGSLAGDYEQFF.

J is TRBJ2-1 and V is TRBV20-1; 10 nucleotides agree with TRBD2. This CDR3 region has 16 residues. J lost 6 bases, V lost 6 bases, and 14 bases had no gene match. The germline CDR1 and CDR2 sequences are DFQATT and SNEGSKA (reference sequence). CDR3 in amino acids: CSAPGVAGGKGNEQFF. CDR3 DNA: TGCAGTGCCCCCGGGGTAGCGGGAGGAAAGGGCAATGAGCAGTTCTTC.

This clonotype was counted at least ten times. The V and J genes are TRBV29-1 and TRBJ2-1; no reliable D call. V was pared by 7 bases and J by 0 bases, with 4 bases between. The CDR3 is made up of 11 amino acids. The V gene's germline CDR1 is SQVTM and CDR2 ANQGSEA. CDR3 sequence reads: CSGFSYNEQFF. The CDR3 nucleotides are TGCAGCGGGTTCTCCTACAATGAGCAGTTCTTC.

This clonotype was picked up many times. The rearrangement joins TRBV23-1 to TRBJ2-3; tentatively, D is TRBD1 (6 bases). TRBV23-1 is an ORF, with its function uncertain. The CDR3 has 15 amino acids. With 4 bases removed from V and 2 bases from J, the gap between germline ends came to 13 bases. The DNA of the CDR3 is TGCGCCAGCAGTCCGCCGGGACACCACACAGATACGCAGTATTTT. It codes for CASSPPGHHTDTQYF.